These T cell receptor beta chains were read from a single sample in a study of cytomegalovirus exposure and HLA in healthy donors. Some clones are missing from TCRdb's copy, which holds only in-frame ones; the method was immunoSEQ multiplex PCR. The sample consists of about 350,000 clones, around 90% of them appearing once. Sample: PBMCs. These receptors were taken from a woman in her twenties or thirties in good health and CMV-seropositive. CDR3s include the opening cysteine and the closing phenylalanine or tryptophan. Fields, in order: J gene, clone size, D gene, V gene, CDR3 DNA, CDR3 protein. D genes are given only for firm matches. Clone size appears in some rows only: once, few, many, or a class for an expanded clone.

j_gene: TRBJ1-6
abundance: few
d_gene: TRBD1
v_gene: TRBV19
CDR3nt: TGTGCCAGTAGATCGGGACAGGGGAATTCACCCCTCCACTTT
CDR3aa: CASRSGQGNSPLHF

j_gene: TRBJ2-2
abundance: .
d_gene: TRBD2
v_gene: TRBV9
CDR3nt: TGTGCCAGCAGCGTAGCTGCCAGCGGGGGGCCGAACACCGGGGAGCTGTTTTTT
CDR3aa: CASSVAASGGPNTGELFF

j_gene: TRBJ1-5
abundance: .
d_gene: .
v_gene: TRBV27
CDR3nt: TGTGCCAGCCGATTGGGGGTCAGCAATCAGCCCCAGCATTTT
CDR3aa: CASRLGVSNQPQHF

j_gene: TRBJ2-7
abundance: .
d_gene: TRBD1
v_gene: TRBV7-2
CDR3nt: TGTGCCAGCAGCGACAGGGTAAATTCGATTTACGAGCAGTACTTC
CDR3aa: CASSDRVNSIYEQYF

j_gene: TRBJ1-6
abundance: .
d_gene: .
v_gene: TRBV11-3
CDR3nt: TGTGCCAGCGCCACAGGGTCCCAAGGTATCTATAATTCACCCCTCCACTTT
CDR3aa: CASATGSQGIYNSPLHF

j_gene: TRBJ1-1
abundance: once
d_gene: TRBD1
v_gene: TRBV28
CDR3nt: TGTGCCAGCAGTTTTCAAGACAGGGTGAACACTGAAGCTTTCTTT
CDR3aa: CASSFQDRVNTEAFF

j_gene: TRBJ2-1
abundance: once
d_gene: TRBD1
v_gene: TRBV27
CDR3nt: TGTGCCAGCAGTTCGGACAGGGGTTTAAATGAGCAGTTCTTC
CDR3aa: CASSSDRGLNEQFF

j_gene: TRBJ2-5
abundance: .
d_gene: TRBD2
v_gene: TRBV4-2
CDR3nt: TGTGCCAGCAGCCAAGAGGGGACTAGCGGGGGTCTATACTTC
CDR3aa: CASSQEGTSGGLYF

j_gene: TRBJ2-3
abundance: .
d_gene: TRBD2
v_gene: TRBV5-6
CDR3nt: TGTGCCAGCAAAAGCGGGGGGCTTATCACAGATACGCAGTATTTT
CDR3aa: CASKSGGLITDTQYF

j_gene: TRBJ1-1
abundance: .
d_gene: .
v_gene: TRBV28
CDR3nt: TGTGCCAGCAGTTTACCCCCCGAGAACACTGAAGCTTTCTTT
CDR3aa: CASSLPPENTEAFF

j_gene: TRBJ1-2
abundance: .
d_gene: TRBD1
v_gene: TRBV9
CDR3nt: TGTGCCAGCAGCGGCACCTTCCTCCGGGACAGGGCTGCTGGCTACACCTTC
CDR3aa: CASSGTFLRDRAAGYTF

j_gene: TRBJ2-2
abundance: once
d_gene: .
v_gene: TRBV30
CDR3nt: TGTGCCTGGAGTCCCCCAATCGGGGAGCTGTTTTTT
CDR3aa: CAWSPPIGELFF

j_gene: TRBJ1-5
abundance: once
d_gene: .
v_gene: TRBV28
CDR3nt: TGTGCCAGCAGTAAAAGGAGGGGGGAACAGCCCCAGCATTTT
CDR3aa: CASSKRRGEQPQHF

j_gene: TRBJ2-1
abundance: .
d_gene: .
v_gene: TRBV7-9
CDR3nt: TGTGCCAGCAGCGGGACCAAGAAGAACAATGAGCAGTTCTTC
CDR3aa: CASSGTKKNNEQFF

j_gene: TRBJ1-3
abundance: .
d_gene: TRBD1
v_gene: TRBV7-8
CDR3nt: TGTGCCAGCAGCTTAACAGGGGCTGGAAACACCATATATTTT
CDR3aa: CASSLTGAGNTIYF

j_gene: TRBJ1-4
abundance: .
d_gene: .
v_gene: TRBV25-1
CDR3nt: TGTGCCAGCAGTGTCCGGACAGCGGGTGAAAAACTGTTTTTT
CDR3aa: CASSVRTAGEKLFF

j_gene: TRBJ2-1
abundance: .
d_gene: .
v_gene: TRBV21-1
CDR3nt: TGTGCCAGCAGCAAAGCGTCGAGTACTCATGAGCAGTTCTTC
CDR3aa: CASSKASSTHEQFF

j_gene: TRBJ2-3
abundance: once
d_gene: .
v_gene: TRBV5-1
CDR3nt: TGCGCCAGCAGCTTGGCGGGCAGTGCAGATACGCAGTATTTT
CDR3aa: CASSLAGSADTQYF

j_gene: TRBJ2-7
abundance: .
d_gene: TRBD1
v_gene: TRBV7-9
CDR3nt: TGTGCCAGCAGCTTAGTGGTCGGGACAGCCGACGAGCAGTACTTC
CDR3aa: CASSLVVGTADEQYF

j_gene: TRBJ2-7
abundance: .
d_gene: TRBD2
v_gene: TRBV29-1
CDR3nt: TGCAGCGCCCACGACGGGGGGGATTACGAGCAGTACTTC
CDR3aa: CSAHDGGDYEQYF

j_gene: TRBJ2-2
abundance: few
d_gene: .
v_gene: TRBV28
CDR3nt: TGTGCCAGCAACCAGGGCTCCGGGGAGCTGTTTTTT
CDR3aa: CASNQGSGELFF

j_gene: TRBJ1-2
abundance: .
d_gene: .
v_gene: TRBV13
CDR3nt: TGTGCCAGCAGCCTAGTTGCTAGTGGGGGCGGCGGTCCTGGCTACACCTTC
CDR3aa: CASSLVASGGGGPGYTF

j_gene: TRBJ2-1
abundance: once
d_gene: .
v_gene: TRBV9
CDR3nt: TGTGCCAGCAGCCCCCCGGGCAGGGCCGTCGAAAATGAGCAGTTCTTC
CDR3aa: CASSPPGRAVENEQFF

j_gene: TRBJ1-1
abundance: .
d_gene: .
v_gene: TRBV6-1
CDR3nt: TGTGCCAGCACCCGGGACGGCGGCATGAACACTGAAGCTTTCTTT
CDR3aa: CASTRDGGMNTEAFF

j_gene: TRBJ2-4
abundance: .
d_gene: .
v_gene: TRBV30
CDR3nt: TGTGCCTGGAAGGGGGAGCGCTGGGACGGGTCCAAAAACATTCAGTACTTC
CDR3aa: CAWKGERWDGSKNIQYF

j_gene: TRBJ1-5
abundance: .
d_gene: .
v_gene: TRBV19
CDR3nt: TGTGCCAGCCTGAGTGTCGGTTATAGCAATCAGCCCCAGCATTTT
CDR3aa: CASLSVGYSNQPQHF

j_gene: TRBJ1-2
abundance: .
d_gene: .
v_gene: TRBV7-6
CDR3nt: TGTGCCAGCAGCTCGCGCTACGGGGGCGGCTACACCTTC
CDR3aa: CASSSRYGGGYTF